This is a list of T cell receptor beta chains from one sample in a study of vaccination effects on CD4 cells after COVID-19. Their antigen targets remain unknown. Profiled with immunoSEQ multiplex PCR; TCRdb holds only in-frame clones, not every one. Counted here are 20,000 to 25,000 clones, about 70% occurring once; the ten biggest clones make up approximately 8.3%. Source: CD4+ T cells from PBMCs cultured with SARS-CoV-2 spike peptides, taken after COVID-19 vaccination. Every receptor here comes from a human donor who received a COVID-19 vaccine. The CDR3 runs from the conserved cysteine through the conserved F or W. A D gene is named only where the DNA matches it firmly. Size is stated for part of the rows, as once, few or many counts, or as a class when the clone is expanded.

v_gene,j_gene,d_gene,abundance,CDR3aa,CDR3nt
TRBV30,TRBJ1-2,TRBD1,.,CAWSVLRTGRPYTF,TGTGCCTGGAGTGTACTAAGGACAGGTCGGCCCTACACCTTC
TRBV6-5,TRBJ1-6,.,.,CASSSDTHHF,TGTGCCAGCAGCTCAGACACCCACCACTTT
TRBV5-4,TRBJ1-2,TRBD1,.,CASSSGGQSNYGYTF,TGTGCCAGCAGCTCCGGGGGACAGAGCAACTATGGCTACACCTTC
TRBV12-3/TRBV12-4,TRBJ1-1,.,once,CASSLQGSTEAFF,TGTGCCAGCAGTCTACAGGGTTCCACTGAAGCTTTCTTT
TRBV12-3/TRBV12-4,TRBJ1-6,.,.,CASRAILYSPLHF,TGTGCCAGCAGAGCCATCCTATATTCACCCCTTCACTTT
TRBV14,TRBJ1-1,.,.,CASSFQGLMNTEAFF,TGTGCCAGCAGCTTCCAGGGGCTCATGAACACTGAAGCTTTCTTT
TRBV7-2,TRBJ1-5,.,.,CASSLDLASNQPQHF,TGTGCCAGCAGCTTAGATCTAGCGAGCAATCAGCCCCAGCATTTT
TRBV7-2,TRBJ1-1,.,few,CASSLEQGSTEAFF,TGTGCCAGCAGCTTAGAGCAGGGTTCCACTGAAGCTTTCTTT
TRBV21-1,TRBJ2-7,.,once,CASGSGTYEQYF,TGTGCCAGCGGTAGCGGGACCTACGAGCAGTACTTC
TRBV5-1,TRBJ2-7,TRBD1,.,CASSLDRAYEQYF,TGCGCCAGCAGCTTAGACAGGGCCTACGAGCAGTACTTC
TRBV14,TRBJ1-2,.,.,CASSHVSRGTGYTF,TGTGCCAGCAGCCATGTCAGCAGGGGTACCGGCTACACCTTC